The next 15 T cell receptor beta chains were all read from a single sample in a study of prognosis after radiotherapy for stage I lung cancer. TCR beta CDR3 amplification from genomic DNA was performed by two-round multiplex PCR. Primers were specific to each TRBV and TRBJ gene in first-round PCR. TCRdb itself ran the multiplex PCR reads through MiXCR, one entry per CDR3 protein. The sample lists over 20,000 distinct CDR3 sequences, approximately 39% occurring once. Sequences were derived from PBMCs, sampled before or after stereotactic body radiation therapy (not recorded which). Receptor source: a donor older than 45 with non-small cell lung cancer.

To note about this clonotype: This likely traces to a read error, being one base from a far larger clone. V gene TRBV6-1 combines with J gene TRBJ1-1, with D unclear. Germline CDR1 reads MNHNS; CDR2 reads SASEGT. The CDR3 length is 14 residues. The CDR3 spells CVSSYKGSDTEAFF. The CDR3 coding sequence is TGTGTCAGCAGTTACAAGGGATCGGACACTGAAGCTTTCTTT.

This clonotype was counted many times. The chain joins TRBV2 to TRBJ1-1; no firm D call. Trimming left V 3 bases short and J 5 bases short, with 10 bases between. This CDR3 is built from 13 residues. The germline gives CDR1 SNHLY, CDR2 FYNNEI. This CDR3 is CASSEGPGTEAFF. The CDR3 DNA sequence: TGTGCCAGCAGTGAGGGTCCGGGGACTGAAGCTTTCTTT.

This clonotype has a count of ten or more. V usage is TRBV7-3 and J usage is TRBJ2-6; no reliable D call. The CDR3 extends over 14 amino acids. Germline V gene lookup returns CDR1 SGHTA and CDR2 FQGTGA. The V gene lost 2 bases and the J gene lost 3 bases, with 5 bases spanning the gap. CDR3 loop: CASSLGYGANVLTF. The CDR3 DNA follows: TGTGCCAGCAGCTTAGGGTATGGGGCCAACGTCCTGACTTTC.

CDR3 protein: CASSSRDTSSTDTQYF. The CDR3 bases are TGTGCCAGCAGCTCGAGGGACACCTCTAGCACAGATACGCAGTATTTT. The chain links TRBV11-3 to TRBJ2-3; D possibly corresponds to TRBD1 (6 bases). V lost 4 bases to trimming and J lost 0 bases, with 14 bases between them. The germline V gene encodes CDR1 SGHNT and CDR2 YENEEA. The CDR3 is 16 residues long.

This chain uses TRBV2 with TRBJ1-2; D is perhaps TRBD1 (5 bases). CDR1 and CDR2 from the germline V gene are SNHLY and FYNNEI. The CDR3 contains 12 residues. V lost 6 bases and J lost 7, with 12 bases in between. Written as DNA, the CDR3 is TGTGCCAGCAGGGAGAGGGGAGCTGGCTACACCTTC. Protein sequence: CASRERGAGYTF.

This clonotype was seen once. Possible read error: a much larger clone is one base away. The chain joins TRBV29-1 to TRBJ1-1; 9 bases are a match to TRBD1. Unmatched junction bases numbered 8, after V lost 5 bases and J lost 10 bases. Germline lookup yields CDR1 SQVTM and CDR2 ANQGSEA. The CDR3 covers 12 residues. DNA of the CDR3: TGCAGCGTTAGCGGACAGGGGTCCATAGCTTTCTTT. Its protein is CSVSGQGSIAFF.

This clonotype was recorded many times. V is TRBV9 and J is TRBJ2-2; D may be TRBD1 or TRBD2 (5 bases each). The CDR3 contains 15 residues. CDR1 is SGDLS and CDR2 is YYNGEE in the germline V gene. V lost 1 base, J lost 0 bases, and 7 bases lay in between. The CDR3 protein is CASSVRDANTGELFF. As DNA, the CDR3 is TGTGCCAGCAGCGTACGGGACGCGAACACCGGGGAGCTGTTTTTT. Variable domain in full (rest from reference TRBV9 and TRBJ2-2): DSGVTQTPKHLITATGQRVTLRCSPRSGDLSVYWYQQSLDQGLQFLIQYYNGEERAKGNILERFSAQQFPDLHSELNLSSLELGDSALYFCASSVRDANTGELFFGEGSRLTVL.

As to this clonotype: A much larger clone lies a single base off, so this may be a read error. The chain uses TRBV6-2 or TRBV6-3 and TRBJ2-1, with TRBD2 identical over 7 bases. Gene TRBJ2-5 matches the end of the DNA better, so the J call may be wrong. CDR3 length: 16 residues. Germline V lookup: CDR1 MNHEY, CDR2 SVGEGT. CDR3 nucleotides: TGTGCCAGCAGTGGGGGAACCCCCCCGGGAGGATGGACCCAGTACTTC. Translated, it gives CASSGGTPPGGWTQYF.

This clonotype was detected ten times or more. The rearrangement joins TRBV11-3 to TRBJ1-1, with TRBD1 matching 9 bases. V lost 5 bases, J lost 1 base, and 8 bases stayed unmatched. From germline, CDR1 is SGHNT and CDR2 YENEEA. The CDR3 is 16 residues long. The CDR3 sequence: CASSNRGQGPNTEAFF. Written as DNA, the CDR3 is TGTGCCAGCAGCAACCGGGGACAGGGACCGAACACTGAAGCTTTCTTT.

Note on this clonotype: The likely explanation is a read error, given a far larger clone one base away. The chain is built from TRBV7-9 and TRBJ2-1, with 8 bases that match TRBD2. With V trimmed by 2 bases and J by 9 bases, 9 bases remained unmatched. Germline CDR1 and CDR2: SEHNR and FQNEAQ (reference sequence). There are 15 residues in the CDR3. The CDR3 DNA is TGTGCCAGCAGCTTACGTAGCGGGATTTATGGTGAGCAGTTCTTC. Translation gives CASSLRSGIYGEQFF.

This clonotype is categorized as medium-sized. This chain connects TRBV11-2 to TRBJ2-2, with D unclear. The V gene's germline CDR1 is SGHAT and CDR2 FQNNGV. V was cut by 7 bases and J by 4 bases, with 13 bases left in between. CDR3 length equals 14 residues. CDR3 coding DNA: TGTGCCAGCAAAAGGAACACCGGCACCGGGGAGCTGTTTTTT. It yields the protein CASKRNTGTGELFF. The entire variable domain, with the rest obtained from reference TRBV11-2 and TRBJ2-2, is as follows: EAGVAQSPRYKIIEKRQSVAFWCNPISGHATLYWYQQILGQGPKLLIQFQNNGVVDDSQLPKDRFSAERLKGVDSTLKIQPAKLEDSAVYLCASKRNTGTGELFFGEGSRLTVL.

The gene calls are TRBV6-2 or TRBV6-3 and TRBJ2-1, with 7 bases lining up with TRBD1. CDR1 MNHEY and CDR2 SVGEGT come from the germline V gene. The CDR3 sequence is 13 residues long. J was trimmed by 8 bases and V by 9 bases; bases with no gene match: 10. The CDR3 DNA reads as TGTGCCAGGGGGAGACAGGGTTCAGATGAGCAGTTCTTC. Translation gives CARGRQGSDEQFF.

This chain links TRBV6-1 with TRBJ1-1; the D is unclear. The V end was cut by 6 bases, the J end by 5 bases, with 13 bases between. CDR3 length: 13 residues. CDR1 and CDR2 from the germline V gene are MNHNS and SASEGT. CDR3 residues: CASSPGLGTEAFF. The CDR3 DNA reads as TGTGCCAGCAGCCCAGGCCTGGGGACTGAAGCTTTCTTT.

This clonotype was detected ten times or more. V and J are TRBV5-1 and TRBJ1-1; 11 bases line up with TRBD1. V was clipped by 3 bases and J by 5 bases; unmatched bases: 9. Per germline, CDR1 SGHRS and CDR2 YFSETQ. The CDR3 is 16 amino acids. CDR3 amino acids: CASSSADRGQGTEAFF. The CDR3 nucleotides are TGCGCCAGCAGCTCGGCGGACAGGGGGCAAGGGACTGAAGCTTTCTTT. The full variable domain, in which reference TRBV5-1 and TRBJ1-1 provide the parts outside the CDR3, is KAGVTQTPRYLIKTRGQQVTLSCSPISGHRSVSWYQQTPGQGLQFLFEYFSETQRNKGNFPGRFSGRQFSNSRSEMNVSTLELGDSALYLCASSSADRGQGTEAFFGQGTRLTVV.

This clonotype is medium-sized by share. This CDR3 is CAWSVKGRTDTQYF. CDR3 nucleotide sequence: TGTGCCTGGAGTGTAAAGGGGCGCACAGATACGCAGTATTTT. The V gene is TRBV30, the J gene TRBJ2-3; TRBD1 is a possible D gene (5 bases). CDR3 length: 14 residues. Germline CDR1 is GTSNPN and CDR2 is SVGIG (reference sequence). The V gene lost 0 bases and the J gene lost 1 base, with 8 bases spanning the gap.